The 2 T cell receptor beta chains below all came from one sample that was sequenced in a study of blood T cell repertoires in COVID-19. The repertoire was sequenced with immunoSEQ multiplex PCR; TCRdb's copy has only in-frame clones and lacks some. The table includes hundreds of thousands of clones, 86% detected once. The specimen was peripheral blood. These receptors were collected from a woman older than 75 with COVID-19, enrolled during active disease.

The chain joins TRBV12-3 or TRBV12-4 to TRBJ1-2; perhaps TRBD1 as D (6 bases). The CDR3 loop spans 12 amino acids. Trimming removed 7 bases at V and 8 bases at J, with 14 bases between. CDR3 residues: CASNSGVGGYTF. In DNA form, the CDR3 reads TGTGCCAGCAACTCAGGGGTGGGCGGCTACACCTTC.

The CDR3 DNA reads TGTGCCAGCAGCTTGCGGTCGCCAGGGTTGGGGGAGACCCAGTACTTC. Translation: CASSLRSPGLGETQYF. V and J are TRBV5-4 and TRBJ2-5; the D gene is possibly TRBD1 (5 bases). The CDR3 consists of 16 residues. V was clipped by 1 base and J by 5 bases, with 18 bases between them. CDR1 and CDR2 (germline): SGHNT, YYREEE (reference sequence). The complete variable domain, with remaining parts taken from reference TRBV5-4 and TRBJ2-5, reads ETGVTQSPTHLIKTRGQQVTLRCSSQSGHNTVSWYQQALGQGPQFIFQYYREEENGRGNFPPRFSGLQFPNYSSELNVNALELDDSALYLCASSLRSPGLGETQYFGPGTRLLVL.